A selection of T cell receptor beta chains follows, all from one sample in a study of cytotoxic CD8 clonotypes in ibrutinib-treated CLL. This table comes from immunoSEQ multiplex PCR, and its TCRdb copy is limited to in-frame clones, with some not included. The table has roughly 250,000 clones, 60% to 75% seen once. This sample comprised PBMCs, obtained after 24 months of ibrutinib treatment. Source of these receptors: a human donor with chronic lymphocytic leukemia. CDR3s include the opening cysteine and the closing phenylalanine or tryptophan. The order of the fields is J gene, clone size, D gene, V gene, CDR3 DNA, CDR3 protein. The D gene is left open where the match is weak. Part of the rows lack a size; the others show once, few, many or a class for expanded clones.

TRBJ1-4 - - TRBV6-5 TGTGCCAGCAGTCTCAAAAGAGAAGAAAAACTGTTTTTT CASSLKREEKLFF
TRBJ2-7 - - TRBV5-1 TGCGCCAGCAGCCTAGGACAGCACTACGAGCAGTACTTC CASSLGQHYEQYF
TRBJ2-7 - - TRBV27 TGTGCCAGCAGTTTAAGCTGGGGCTCCTACGAGCAGTACTTC CASSLSWGSYEQYF
TRBJ1-5 - - TRBV6-5 TGTGCCAGCAGCCCTACCCAACAGGATAAGCCCCAGCATTTT CASSPTQQDKPQHF
TRBJ2-7 - - TRBV6-1 TGTGCCAGCAGTAACGGGTACGAGCAGTACTTC CASSNGYEQYF
TRBJ2-7 - - TRBV9 TGTGCCAGCAGCGGCCGCGGGGCCAGCCCGGACGAGCAGTACTTC CASSGRGASPDEQYF
TRBJ2-2 - - TRBV28 TGTGCCAGCAGCCCCCAAGTTGGGGCCGGGGAGCTGTTTTTT CASSPQVGAGELFF
TRBJ2-7 - TRBD1 TRBV6-6 TGTGCCAGCAGTCGGGACAGGACCTCCTACGAGCAGTACTTC CASSRDRTSYEQYF
TRBJ2-1 - - TRBV7-3 TGTGCCAGCAGCTTAGCCAGTCCGGGTCGGGATGAGCAGTTCTTC CASSLASPGRDEQFF
TRBJ2-7 - TRBD2 TRBV7-6 TGTGCCAGCAGCTTAGGAGGGGGGGCTAGCGGGAGAATCTACGAGCAGTACTTC CASSLGGGASGRIYEQYF
TRBJ2-1 - TRBD2 TRBV30 TGTGCCTGGGGGACTAGCGGGGTTGAGCAGTTCTTC CAWGTSGVEQFF
TRBJ2-7 - - TRBV5-1 TGCGCCAGCAGCTTGGCCCTCTCGTCGACTACGGAGCAGTACTTC CASSLALSSTTEQYF
TRBJ2-5 - - TRBV28 TGTGCCAGCAGCCCCGACGGGGGAGAGACCCAGTACTTC CASSPDGGETQYF
TRBJ1-2 - - TRBV7-6 TGTGCCAGCAGCGAGGTTGATTCCTATGGCTACACCTTC CASSEVDSYGYTF
TRBJ2-1 - TRBD2 TRBV30 TGTGCCTGGGCGGGACTAGCGGCTCACAATGAGCAGTTCTTC CAWAGLAAHNEQFF
TRBJ2-7 - - TRBV28 TGTGCCAGCAGTTCCGACCATCAATACGAGCAGTACTTC CASSSDHQYEQYF
TRBJ2-2 - - TRBV4-3 TGCGCCAGCAGCCAAGGAATTATGGGAGTGGCCGGGGAGCTGTTTTTT CASSQGIMGVAGELFF
TRBJ2-3 - TRBD1 TRBV6-5 TGTGCCAGCAGCCAGACAGGGGACAGCACAGATACGCAGTATTTT CASSQTGDSTDTQYF
TRBJ2-1 - - TRBV16 TGTGCCAGCAGCCATAGGAGCAATGAGCAGTTCTTC CASSHRSNEQFF
TRBJ1-4 - - TRBV28 TGTGCCAGCAGAAGCGGACAGACAACTAATGAAAAACTGTTTTTT CASRSGQTTNEKLFF
TRBJ1-5 - - TRBV25-1 TGTGCCAGCAGTGATAGTACCCGGGGCAATCAGCCCCAGCATTTT CASSDSTRGNQPQHF
TRBJ1-1 once - TRBV9 TGTGCCAGCAGCGGTTGGATGGGGGAAGCTTTCTTT CASSGWMGEAFF
TRBJ2-5 - - TRBV27 TGTGCCAGCAGCCTGGTTGGGGCGGTAGAGACCCAGTACTTC CASSLVGAVETQYF
TRBJ1-2 once - TRBV20-1 TGCAGTGCCGCCGTCGACTATGGCTACACCTTC CSAAVDYGYTF
TRBJ2-7 few TRBD1 TRBV9 TGTGCCAGCAGCGTAGGGGGACAGGGGAACGAGCAGTACTTC CASSVGGQGNEQYF
TRBJ2-7 once - TRBV10-3 TGTGCCATCAGGGACGGAGCAGATTTCTACGAGCAGTACTTC CAIRDGADFYEQYF
TRBJ2-3 - - TRBV4-1 TGCGCCAGCAGCCAAGAGGGAGGGTCAGGAACAGGGAACGAGGATACGCAGTATTTT CASSQEGGSGTGNEDTQYF
TRBJ2-5 once TRBD1 TRBV29-1 TGCAGCGTTCTCAGGACAGGGGATACGGTGGTTGAGACCCAGTACTTC CSVLRTGDTVVETQYF
TRBJ2-2 - TRBD2 TRBV7-9 TGTGCCAGCAGACCTTCGGGACTAGCGGGAGGAGACACCGGGGAGCTGTTTTTT CASRPSGLAGGDTGELFF
TRBJ1-2 few - TRBV11-2 TGTGCCAGCAGCTCCTGGAGTAACTATGGCTACACCTTC CASSSWSNYGYTF
TRBJ2-7 - - TRBV28 TGTGCCAGCAGCCCCGGGACCCTCGTTTACGAGCAGTACTTC CASSPGTLVYEQYF
TRBJ2-1 - TRBD2 TRBV7-3 TGTGCCAGCAGCTTTGAGGGAGGGATAAACAATGAGCAGTTCTTC CASSFEGGINNEQFF
TRBJ2-2 - - TRBV7-8 TGTGCCAGCAGCTTAACAGCCGGGGAGCTGTTTTTT CASSLTAGELFF
TRBJ2-3 once TRBD2 TRBV2 TGTGCCAGCATCAAAGAGGCTAGCGGGAGGGGCACAGATACGCAGTATTTT CASIKEASGRGTDTQYF
TRBJ1-1 - - TRBV4-1 TGCGCCAGCAGCCAAGTACAAATGAACACTGAAGCTTTCTTT CASSQVQMNTEAFF
TRBJ1-2 - - TRBV2 TGTGCCAGCAGTTCGGACAGCTATGGCTACACCTTC CASSSDSYGYTF
TRBJ1-5 - - TRBV28 TGTGCCAGCAGTCCCAAGGGTTCTGGGGGGTGGCAGCCCCAGCATTTT CASSPKGSGGWQPQHF
TRBJ2-1 - - TRBV10-3 TGTGCCATCAGTAGCGGCCCCTACAATGAGCAGTTCTTC CAISSGPYNEQFF
TRBJ1-1 - - TRBV6-5 TGTGCCAGCAGTTACGGAGACCGGGGGTCCACTGAAGCTTTCTTT CASSYGDRGSTEAFF
TRBJ2-2 - - TRBV25-1 TGTGCCAGCAGCCCCGTCGGGAAGAACACCGGGGAGCTGTTTTTT CASSPVGKNTGELFF
TRBJ1-1 - - TRBV7-8 TGTGCCAGCAGCTTATCCTCGCAGGGTGGGATGAACACTGAAGCTTTCTTT CASSLSSQGGMNTEAFF
TRBJ2-5 - - TRBV27 TGTGCCAGCAGCTGGGGGGGCAGATTGAAGGAGACCCAGTACTTC CASSWGGRLKETQYF
TRBJ2-1 - - TRBV19 TGTGCCAGTAGTATGGGGCCCCGGGGGCAGTTCTTC CASSMGPRGQFF
TRBJ2-7 - - TRBV6-5 TGTGCCAGCAGTTATGGGATTGGGGAGCAGTACTTC CASSYGIGEQYF